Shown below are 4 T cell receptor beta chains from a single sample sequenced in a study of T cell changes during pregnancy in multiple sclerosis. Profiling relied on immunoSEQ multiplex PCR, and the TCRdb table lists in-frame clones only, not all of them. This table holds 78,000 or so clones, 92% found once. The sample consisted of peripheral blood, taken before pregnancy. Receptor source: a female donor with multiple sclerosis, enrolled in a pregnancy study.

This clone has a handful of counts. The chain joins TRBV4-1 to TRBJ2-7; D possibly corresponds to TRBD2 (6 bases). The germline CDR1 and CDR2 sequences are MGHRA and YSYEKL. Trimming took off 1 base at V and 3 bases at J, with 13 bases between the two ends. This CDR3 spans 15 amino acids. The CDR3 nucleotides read TGCGCCAGCAGCCAAGGTGGTAGCGGCTTCTACGAGCAGTACTTC. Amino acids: CASSQGGSGFYEQYF.

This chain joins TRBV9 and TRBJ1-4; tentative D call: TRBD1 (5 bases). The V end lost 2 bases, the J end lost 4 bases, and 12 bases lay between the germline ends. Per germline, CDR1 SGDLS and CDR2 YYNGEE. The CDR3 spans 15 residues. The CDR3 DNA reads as TGTGCCAGCAGCGTGAGTGGGAGGGGTAATGAAAAACTGTTTTTT. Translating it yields CASSVSGRGNEKLFF.

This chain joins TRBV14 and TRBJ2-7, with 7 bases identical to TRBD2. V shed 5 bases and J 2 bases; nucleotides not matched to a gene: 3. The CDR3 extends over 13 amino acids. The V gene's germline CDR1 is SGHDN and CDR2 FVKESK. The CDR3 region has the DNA TGTGCCAGCAGCGCTAGCGGCACCTACGAGCAGTACTTC. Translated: CASSASGTYEQYF. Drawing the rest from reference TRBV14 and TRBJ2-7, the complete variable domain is EAGVTQFPSHSVIEKGQTVTLRCDPISGHDNLYWYRRVMGKEIKFLLHFVKESKQDESGMPNNRFLAERTGGTYSTLKVQPAELEDSGVYFCASSASGTYEQYFGPGTRLTVT.

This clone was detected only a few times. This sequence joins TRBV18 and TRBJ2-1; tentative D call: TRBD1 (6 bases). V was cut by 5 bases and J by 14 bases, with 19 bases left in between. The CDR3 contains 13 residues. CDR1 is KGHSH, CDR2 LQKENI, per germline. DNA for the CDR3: TGTGCCAGCTCAGCCACCGGGTGGGCAGGGGAGTTCTTC. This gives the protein CASSATGWAGEFF.